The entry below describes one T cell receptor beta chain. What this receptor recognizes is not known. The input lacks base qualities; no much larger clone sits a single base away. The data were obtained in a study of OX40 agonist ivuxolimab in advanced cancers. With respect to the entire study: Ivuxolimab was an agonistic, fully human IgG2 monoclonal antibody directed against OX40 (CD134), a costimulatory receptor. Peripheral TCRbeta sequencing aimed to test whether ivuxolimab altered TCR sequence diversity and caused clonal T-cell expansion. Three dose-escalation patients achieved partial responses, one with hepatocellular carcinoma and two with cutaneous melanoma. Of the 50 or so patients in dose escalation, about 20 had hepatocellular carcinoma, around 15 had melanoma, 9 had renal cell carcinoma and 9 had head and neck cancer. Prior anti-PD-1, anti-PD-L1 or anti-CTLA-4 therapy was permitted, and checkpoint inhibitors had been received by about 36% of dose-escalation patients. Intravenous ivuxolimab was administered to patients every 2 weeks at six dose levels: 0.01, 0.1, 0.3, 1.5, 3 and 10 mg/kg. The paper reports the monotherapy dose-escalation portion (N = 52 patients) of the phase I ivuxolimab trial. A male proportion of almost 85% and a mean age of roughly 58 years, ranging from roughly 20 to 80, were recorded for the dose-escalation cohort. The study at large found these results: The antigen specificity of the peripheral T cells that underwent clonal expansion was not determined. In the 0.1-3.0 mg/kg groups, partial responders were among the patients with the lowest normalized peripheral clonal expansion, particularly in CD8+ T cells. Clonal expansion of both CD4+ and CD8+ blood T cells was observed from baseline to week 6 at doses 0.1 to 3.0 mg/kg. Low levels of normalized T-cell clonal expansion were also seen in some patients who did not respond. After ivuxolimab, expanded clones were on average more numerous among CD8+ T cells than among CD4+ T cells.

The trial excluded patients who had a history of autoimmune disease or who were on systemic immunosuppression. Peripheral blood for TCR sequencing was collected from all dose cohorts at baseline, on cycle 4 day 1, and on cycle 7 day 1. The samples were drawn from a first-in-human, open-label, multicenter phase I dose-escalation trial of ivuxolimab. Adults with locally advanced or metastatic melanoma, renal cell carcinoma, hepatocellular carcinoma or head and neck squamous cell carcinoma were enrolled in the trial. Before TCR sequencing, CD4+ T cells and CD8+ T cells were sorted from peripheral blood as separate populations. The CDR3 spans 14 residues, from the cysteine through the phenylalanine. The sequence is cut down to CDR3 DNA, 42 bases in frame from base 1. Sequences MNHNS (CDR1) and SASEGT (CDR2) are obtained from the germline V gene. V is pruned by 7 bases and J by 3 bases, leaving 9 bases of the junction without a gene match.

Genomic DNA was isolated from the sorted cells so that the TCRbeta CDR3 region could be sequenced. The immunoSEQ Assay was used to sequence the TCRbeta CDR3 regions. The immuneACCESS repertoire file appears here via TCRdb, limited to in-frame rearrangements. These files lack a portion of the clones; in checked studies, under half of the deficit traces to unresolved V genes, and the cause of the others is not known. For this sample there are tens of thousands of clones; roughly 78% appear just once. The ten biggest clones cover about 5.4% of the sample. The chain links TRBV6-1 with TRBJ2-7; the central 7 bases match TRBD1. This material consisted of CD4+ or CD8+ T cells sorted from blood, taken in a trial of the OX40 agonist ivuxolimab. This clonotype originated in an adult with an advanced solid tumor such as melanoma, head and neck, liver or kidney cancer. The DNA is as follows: TGTGCCAGCAAACCAGGACAGGATAACTACGAGCAGTACTTC. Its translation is CASKPGQDNYEQYF.